A selection of T cell receptor beta chains follows, all from one sample in a study of shared clonotypes between healthy human individuals. Produced via immunoSEQ multiplex PCR; TCRdb's table is partial and in-frame only. The data show 560,000 or so clones, approximately 96% seen once. The source material was naive CD8+ T cells sorted from blood. These receptors were collected from a woman aged 25 to 39 in good health. Both conserved end residues are part of each CDR3. The D gene is left open where the match is weak. Rows give clone size only sometimes, using once, few, many, or a class for an expanded clone.

D	V	J	size	DNA	CDR3
NA	TRBV30	TRBJ1-1	NA	TGTGCCTGGAGGGAGAACACTGAAGCTTTCTTT	CAWRENTEAFF
NA	TRBV14	TRBJ2-7	once	TGTGCCAGCAGCCAATGGAATCACGAGCAGTACTTC	CASSQWNHEQYF
NA	TRBV29-1	TRBJ1-1	NA	TGCAGCGTTGACACAGGGTGGGCTGAAGCTTTCTTT	CSVDTGWAEAFF
NA	TRBV28	TRBJ1-4	NA	TGTGCCAGCAGTTTATTGCGGGGGCCCGGGGATGAAAAACTGTTTTTT	CASSLLRGPGDEKLFF
NA	TRBV7-9	TRBJ1-5	NA	TGTGCCAGCAGCTTGGGGGCTCAGCCCCAGCATTTT	CASSLGAQPQHF
TRBD1	TRBV27	TRBJ1-1	NA	TGTGCCAGCAGTCCCTGGACAGGGGGGATGAACACTGAAGCTTTCTTT	CASSPWTGGMNTEAFF
TRBD1	TRBV28	TRBJ2-7	NA	TGTGCCAGCACCCTCCTCAGGGGGACGCAGTACGAGCAGTACTTC	CASTLLRGTQYEQYF
NA	TRBV5-6	TRBJ2-4	NA	TGTGCCAGCAGCTTCGGGGCAGGTCCGGGCATTCAGTACTTC	CASSFGAGPGIQYF
NA	TRBV21-1	TRBJ2-7	NA	TGTGCCAGCAGCAAAGGACAGGGTGAATTCCGCTCCTACGAGCAGTACTTC	CASSKGQGEFRSYEQYF
NA	TRBV19	TRBJ2-1	NA	TGTGCCAACGTACAGGCACTCCTCTACAATGAGCAGTTCTTC	CANVQALLYNEQFF
TRBD2	TRBV5-4	TRBJ2-7	NA	TGTGCCAGCAGCTCAGGGACTAGCCACTACGAGCAGTACTTC	CASSSGTSHYEQYF
NA	TRBV7-2	TRBJ2-3	NA	TGTGCCAGCAGCTTGGGTCTTAGCACAGATACGCAGTATTTT	CASSLGLSTDTQYF
NA	TRBV25-1	TRBJ1-5	NA	TGTGCCAGCAGTGAATCAAGGGGGGCTCAGCCCCAGCATTTT	CASSESRGAQPQHF
NA	TRBV5-4	TRBJ1-1	NA	TGTGCCAGCAGCTTGGGTGGGAGGGCTGAAGCTTTCTTT	CASSLGGRAEAFF
TRBD2	TRBV19	TRBJ2-2	NA	TGTGCCAGTATTGCGGGGGGAAGTTCTTTGGGGACCGGGGAGCTGTTTTTT	CASIAGGSSLGTGELFF
TRBD1	TRBV4-1	TRBJ2-7	once	TGCGCCAGCAGCCAAGATCGTCGGGACAGGGGGCACTACGAGCAGTACTTC	CASSQDRRDRGHYEQYF
NA	TRBV27	TRBJ2-4	NA	TGTGCCAGCAGTAACACAGGGAGGCTGAGCATTCAGTACTTC	CASSNTGRLSIQYF
TRBD2	TRBV4-1	TRBJ2-1	NA	TGCGCCAGCAGCCAAGATCTTCTAGCGGGGTACAATGAGCAGTTCTTC	CASSQDLLAGYNEQFF
NA	TRBV5-1	TRBJ2-7	NA	TGCGCCAGCAGCTTGGCCATCTCCTACGAGCAGTACTTC	CASSLAISYEQYF
NA	TRBV13	TRBJ1-2	NA	TGTGCCAGCAGCTCGCGGACGGCCTATGGCTACACCTTC	CASSSRTAYGYTF
TRBD2	TRBV2	TRBJ2-1	once	TGTGCCAGTCGGGGGACTAGCGGGTTAAGCTCCTACAATGAGCAGTTCTTC	CASRGTSGLSSYNEQFF
TRBD2	TRBV4-1	TRBJ2-7	NA	TGCGCCAGCAGCGGGTCTAGCGGGAGATCAGGCGAGCAGTACTTC	CASSGSSGRSGEQYF
NA	TRBV7-9	TRBJ2-3	NA	TGTGCCAGCAGTCAAGATCCTCTTCGCACAGATACGCAGTATTTT	CASSQDPLRTDTQYF
NA	TRBV7-8	TRBJ1-3	NA	TGTGCCAGCAGCTTAGTCCCGGAGGGAGAGGGAGGAAACACCATATATTTT	CASSLVPEGEGGNTIYF